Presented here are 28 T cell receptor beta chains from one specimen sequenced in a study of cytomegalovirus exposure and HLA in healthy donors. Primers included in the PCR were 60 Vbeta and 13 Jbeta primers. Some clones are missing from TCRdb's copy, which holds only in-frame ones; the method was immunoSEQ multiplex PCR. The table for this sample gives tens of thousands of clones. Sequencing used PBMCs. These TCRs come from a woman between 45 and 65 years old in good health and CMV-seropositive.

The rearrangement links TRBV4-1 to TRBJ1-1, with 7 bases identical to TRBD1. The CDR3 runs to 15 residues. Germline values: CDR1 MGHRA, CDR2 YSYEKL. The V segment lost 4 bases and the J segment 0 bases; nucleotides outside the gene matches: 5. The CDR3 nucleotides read TGCGCCAGCAGCCCCCACAGGGGAATGAACACTGAAGCTTTCTTT. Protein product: CASSPHRGMNTEAFF.

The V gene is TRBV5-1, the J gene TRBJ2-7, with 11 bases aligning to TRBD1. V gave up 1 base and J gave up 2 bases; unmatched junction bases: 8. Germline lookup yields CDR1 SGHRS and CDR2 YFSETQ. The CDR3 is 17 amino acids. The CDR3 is CASSLWGRGQGAYEQYF. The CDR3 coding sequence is TGCGCCAGCAGCTTGTGGGGTCGGGGACAGGGGGCCTACGAGCAGTACTTC.

In DNA form, the CDR3 reads TGTGCCAGCAGCTCAGGGACAGGAGCAACTAATGAAAAACTGTTTTTT. This gives the protein CASSSGTGATNEKLFF. This sequence joins TRBV7-9 and TRBJ1-4, with 8 bases that match TRBD1. Losses at the gene ends were 4 bases for V and 0 bases for J; bases not matched to a gene: 4. Germline CDR1 is SEHNR and CDR2 is FQNEAQ (reference sequence). The CDR3 has 16 residues.

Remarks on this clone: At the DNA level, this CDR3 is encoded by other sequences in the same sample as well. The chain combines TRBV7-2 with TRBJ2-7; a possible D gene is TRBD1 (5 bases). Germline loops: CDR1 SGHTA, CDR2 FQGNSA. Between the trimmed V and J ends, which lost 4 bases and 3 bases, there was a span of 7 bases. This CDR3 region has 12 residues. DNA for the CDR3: TGTGCCAGCAGCTCCCAGGGCTACGAGCAGTACTTC. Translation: CASSSQGYEQYF. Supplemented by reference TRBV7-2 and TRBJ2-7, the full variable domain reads GAGVSQSPSNKVTEKGKDVELRCDPISGHTALYWYRQSLGQGLEFLIYFQGNSAPDKSGLPSDRFSAERTGGSVSTLTIQRTQQEDSAVYLCASSSQGYEQYFGPGTRLTVT.

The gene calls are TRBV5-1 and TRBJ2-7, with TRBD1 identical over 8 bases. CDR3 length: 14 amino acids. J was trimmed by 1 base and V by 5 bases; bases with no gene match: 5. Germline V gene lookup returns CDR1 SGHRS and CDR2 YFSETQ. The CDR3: CASRRGDRSYEQYF. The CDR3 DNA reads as TGCGCCAGCAGGAGGGGGGACAGGTCCTACGAGCAGTACTTC.

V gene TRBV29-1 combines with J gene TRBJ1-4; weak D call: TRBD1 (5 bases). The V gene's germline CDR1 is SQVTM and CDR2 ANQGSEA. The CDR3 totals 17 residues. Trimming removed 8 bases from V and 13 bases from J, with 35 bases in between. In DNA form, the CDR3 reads TGCAGCCCATCTTTTTGGCTGCGGGACCCGGGAATGAAAGGACTGTTTTTT. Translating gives CSPSFWLRDPGMKGLFF.

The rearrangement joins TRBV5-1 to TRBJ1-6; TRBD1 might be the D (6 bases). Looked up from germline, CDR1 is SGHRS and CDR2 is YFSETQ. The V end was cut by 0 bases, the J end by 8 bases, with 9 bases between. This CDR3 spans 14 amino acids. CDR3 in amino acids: CASSLGQAYSPLHF. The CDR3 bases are TGCGCCAGCAGCTTGGGACAGGCATATTCACCCCTCCACTTT.

CDR3 loop: CASSERYGQTAYEQYF. For the CDR3, the DNA is TGTGCCAGCAGTGAAAGATACGGACAGACAGCCTACGAGCAGTACTTC. V is TRBV6-1 and J is TRBJ2-7, with D maybe TRBD1 (6 bases). The CDR3 runs 16 residues. Germline V gene data show CDR1 as MNHNS and CDR2 as SASEGT. The V end was cut by 2 bases, the J end by 2 bases, with 16 bases between.

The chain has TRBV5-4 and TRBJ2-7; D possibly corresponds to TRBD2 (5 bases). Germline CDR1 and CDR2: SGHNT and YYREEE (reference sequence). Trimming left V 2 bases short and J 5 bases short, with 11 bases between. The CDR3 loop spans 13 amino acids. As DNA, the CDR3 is TGTGCCAGCAGCTTAGCGGCGATCGACGAGCAGTACTTC. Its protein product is CASSLAAIDEQYF.

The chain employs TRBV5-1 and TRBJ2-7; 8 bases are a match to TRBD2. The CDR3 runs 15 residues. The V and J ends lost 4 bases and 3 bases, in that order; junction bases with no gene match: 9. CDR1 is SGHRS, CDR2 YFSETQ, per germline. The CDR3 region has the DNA TGCGCCAGCAGCCCCACTAGCGGTTCTAACTACGAGCAGTACTTC. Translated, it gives CASSPTSGSNYEQYF.

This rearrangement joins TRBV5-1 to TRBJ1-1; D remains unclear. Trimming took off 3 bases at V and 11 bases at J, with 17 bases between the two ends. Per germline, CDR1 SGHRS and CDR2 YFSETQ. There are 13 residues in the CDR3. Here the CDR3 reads CASSSSERRVAFF. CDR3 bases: TGCGCCAGCAGCTCCTCCGAACGGCGGGTGGCTTTCTTT.

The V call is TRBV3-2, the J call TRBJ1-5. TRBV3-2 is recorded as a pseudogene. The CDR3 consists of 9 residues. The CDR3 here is CASPLSQHF. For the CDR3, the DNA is TGTGCCAGCCCCCTGTCCCAGCATTTT.

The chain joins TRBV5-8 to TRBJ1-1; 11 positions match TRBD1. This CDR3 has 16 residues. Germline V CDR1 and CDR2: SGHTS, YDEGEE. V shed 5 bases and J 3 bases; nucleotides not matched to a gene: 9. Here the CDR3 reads CASSWTGGIMDTEAFF. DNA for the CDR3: TGTGCCAGCAGTTGGACAGGGGGCATTATGGACACTGAAGCTTTCTTT.

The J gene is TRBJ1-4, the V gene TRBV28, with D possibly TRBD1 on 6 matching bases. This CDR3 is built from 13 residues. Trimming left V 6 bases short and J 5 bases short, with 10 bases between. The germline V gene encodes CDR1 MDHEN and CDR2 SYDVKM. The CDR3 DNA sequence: TGTGCCAGCAGGGACAGAGCAAATGAAAAACTGTTTTTT. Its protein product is CASRDRANEKLFF.

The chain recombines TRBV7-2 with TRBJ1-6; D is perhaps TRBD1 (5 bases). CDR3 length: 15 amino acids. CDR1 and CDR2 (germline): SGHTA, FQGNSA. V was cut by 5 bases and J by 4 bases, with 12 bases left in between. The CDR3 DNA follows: TGTGCCAGCAGCGCAGACGGGGGGTATAATTCACCCCTCCACTTT. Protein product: CASSADGGYNSPLHF.

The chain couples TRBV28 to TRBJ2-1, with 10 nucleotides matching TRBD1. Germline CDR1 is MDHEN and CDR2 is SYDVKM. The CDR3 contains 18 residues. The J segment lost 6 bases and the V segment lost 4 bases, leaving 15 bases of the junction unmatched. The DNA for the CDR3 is TGTGCCAGCAGTTCCCGAAGATTCCGGGACAGGGGAGGCAATGAGCAGTTCTTC. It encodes CASSSRRFRDRGGNEQFF.

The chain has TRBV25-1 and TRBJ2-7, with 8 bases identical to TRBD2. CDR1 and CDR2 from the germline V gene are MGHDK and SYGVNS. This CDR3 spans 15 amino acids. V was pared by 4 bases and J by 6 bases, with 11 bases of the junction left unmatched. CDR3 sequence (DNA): TGTGCCAGCAGTGGATCACTCGGACTAGCCCCCGAGCAGTACTTC. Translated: CASSGSLGLAPEQYF.

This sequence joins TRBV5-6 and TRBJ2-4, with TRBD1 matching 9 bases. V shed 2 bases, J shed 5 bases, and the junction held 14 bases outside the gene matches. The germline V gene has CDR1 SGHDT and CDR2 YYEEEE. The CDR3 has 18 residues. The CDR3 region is CASSLTGTGLLYQNIQYF. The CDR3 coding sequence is TGTGCCAGCAGCTTAACCGGGACAGGGCTTCTTTATCAAAACATTCAGTACTTC.

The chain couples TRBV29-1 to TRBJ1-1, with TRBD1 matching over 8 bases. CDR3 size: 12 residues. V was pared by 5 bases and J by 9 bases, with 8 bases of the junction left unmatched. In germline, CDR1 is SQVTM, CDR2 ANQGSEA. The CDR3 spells CSVTGQGMKAFF. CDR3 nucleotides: TGCAGCGTTACAGGACAGGGAATGAAAGCTTTCTTT.

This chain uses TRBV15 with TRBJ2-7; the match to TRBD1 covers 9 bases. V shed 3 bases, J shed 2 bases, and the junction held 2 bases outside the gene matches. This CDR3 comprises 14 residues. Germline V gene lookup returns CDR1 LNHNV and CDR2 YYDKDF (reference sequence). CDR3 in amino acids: CATSSGQGPYEQYF. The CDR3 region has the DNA TGTGCCACCAGCAGCGGACAGGGGCCCTACGAGCAGTACTTC.

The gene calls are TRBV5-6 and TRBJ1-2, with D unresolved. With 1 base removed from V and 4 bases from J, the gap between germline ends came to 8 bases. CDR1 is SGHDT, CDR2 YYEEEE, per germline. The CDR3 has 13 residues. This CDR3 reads CASSLRGTYGYTF. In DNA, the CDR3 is TGTGCCAGCAGCTTGCGGGGAACCTATGGCTACACCTTC. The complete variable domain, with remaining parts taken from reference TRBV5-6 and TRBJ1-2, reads DAGVTQSPTHLIKTRGQQVTLRCSPKSGHDTVSWYQQALGQGPQFIFQYYEEEERQRGNFPDRFSGHQFPNYSSELNVNALLLGDSALYLCASSLRGTYGYTFGSGTRLTVV.

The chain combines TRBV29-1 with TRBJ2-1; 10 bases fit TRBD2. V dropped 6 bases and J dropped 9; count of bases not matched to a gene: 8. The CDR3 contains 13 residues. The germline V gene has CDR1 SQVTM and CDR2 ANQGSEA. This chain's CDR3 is CSVHSGRRAEQFF. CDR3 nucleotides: TGCAGCGTCCATAGCGGGAGGAGGGCTGAGCAGTTCTTC.

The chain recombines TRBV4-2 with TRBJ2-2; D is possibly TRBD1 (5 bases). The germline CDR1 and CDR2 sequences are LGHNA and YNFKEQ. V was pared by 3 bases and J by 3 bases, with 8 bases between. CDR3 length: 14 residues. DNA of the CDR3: TGTGCCAGCAGCCAGATCAGGGACACCGGGGAGCTGTTTTTT. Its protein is CASSQIRDTGELFF.

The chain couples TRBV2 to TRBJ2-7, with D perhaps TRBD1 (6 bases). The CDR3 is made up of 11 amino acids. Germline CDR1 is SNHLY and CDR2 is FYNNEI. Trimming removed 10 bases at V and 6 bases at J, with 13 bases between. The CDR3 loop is CATTTGIEQYF. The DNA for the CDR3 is TGTGCCACTACTACAGGGATCGAGCAGTACTTC.

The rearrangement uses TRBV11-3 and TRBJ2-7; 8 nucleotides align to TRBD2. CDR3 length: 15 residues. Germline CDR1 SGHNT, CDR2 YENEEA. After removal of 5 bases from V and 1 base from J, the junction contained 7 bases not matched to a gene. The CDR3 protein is CASSTREVYSYEQYF. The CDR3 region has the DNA TGTGCCAGCAGCACGCGGGAGGTATATTCCTACGAGCAGTACTTC.

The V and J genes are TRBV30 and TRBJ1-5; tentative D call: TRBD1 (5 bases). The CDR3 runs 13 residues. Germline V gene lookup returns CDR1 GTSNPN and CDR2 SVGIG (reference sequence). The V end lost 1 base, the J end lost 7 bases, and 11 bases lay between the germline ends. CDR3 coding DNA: TGTGCCTGGAGTGGGCAGGGAGGGCAGCCCCAGCATTTT. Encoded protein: CAWSGQGGQPQHF. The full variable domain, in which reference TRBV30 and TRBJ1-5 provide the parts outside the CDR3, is SQTIHQWPATLVQPVGSPLSLECTVEGTSNPNLYWYRQAAGRGLQLLFYSVGIGQISSEVPQNLSASRPQDRQFILSSKKLLLSDSGFYLCAWSGQGGQPQHFGDGTRLSIL.

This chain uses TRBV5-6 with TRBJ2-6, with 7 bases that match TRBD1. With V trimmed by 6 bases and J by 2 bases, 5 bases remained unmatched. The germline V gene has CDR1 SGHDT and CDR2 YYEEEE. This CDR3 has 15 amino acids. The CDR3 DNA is TGTGCCAGCACCACAGGGGATCCTGGGGCCAACGTCCTGACTTTC. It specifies CASTTGDPGANVLTF.

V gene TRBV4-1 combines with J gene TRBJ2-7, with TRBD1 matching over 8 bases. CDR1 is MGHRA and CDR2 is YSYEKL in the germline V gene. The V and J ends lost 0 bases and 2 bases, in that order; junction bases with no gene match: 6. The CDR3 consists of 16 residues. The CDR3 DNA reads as TGCGCCAGCAGCCAAGAATGGACAGGGATGACCTACGAGCAGTACTTC. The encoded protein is CASSQEWTGMTYEQYF.